This entry features one TCR beta chain sequence. Antigen unknown. The CDR3 loop spans 14 amino acids. Trimming shortened V by 5 bases and J by 0 bases, and 8 bases separated the two germline ends. The germline CDR1 and CDR2 sequences are LNHNV and YYDKDF (reference sequence). The data were taken from a study of vaccination effects on CD4 cells after COVID-19. Sequencing was preceded by expansion of antigen-specific CD4+ T cells with viral peptide pools in the ViraFEST assay. Upon completion of about 10 days in culture, CD4+ T cells were isolated. Every participant took two doses of the BNT162b2 or mRNA-1273 vaccine. TCRdb's table, derived via immunoSEQ multiplex PCR, lists solely in-frame clones and lacks some. The table shows tens of thousands of clones, with roughly 80% occurring only once.

The sequence was obtained from a human donor who received a COVID-19 vaccine. Sequencing was performed on CD4+ T cells from PBMCs cultured with HCoV-OC43 spike peptides, taken after COVID-19 vaccination. Subset here: HCoV-OC43 spike overlapping peptide pool stimulation. The chain recombines TRBV15 with TRBJ1-3; D remains ambiguous. The CDR3 sequence is CATSRRDSGNTIYF. CDR3 bases: TGTGCCACCAGCCGACGGGACTCTGGAAACACCATATATTTT. Filled out from reference TRBV15 and TRBJ1-3, the complete variable domain reads DAMVIQNPRYQVTQFGKPVTLSCSQTLNHNVMYWYQQKSSQAPKLLFHYYDKDFNNEADTPDNFQSRRPNTSFCFLDIRSPGLGDTAMYLCATSRRDSGNTIYFGEGSWLTVV.